This T cell receptor beta chain stems from a study of T cell repertoires in cytomegalovirus infection (dated by TCRdb to the late 2010s). In terms of the full investigation: Alongside well-studied HLA-B-restricted epitopes, the peptide stimulations were aimed at recently identified HLA-C-restricted CMV epitopes, whose presentation resists viral immunomodulation. Because public TCR beta signatures pointed to carriage of CMV infection together with the matching HLA type, the HLA type of each donor mattered for the analysis.

The sample's treatment or condition label is to be understood as: in vitro stimulation with specific CMV peptide epitopes to enrich CMV-specific T cells. V loses 5 bases of germline sequence and J loses 9 bases, and the interval between the two ends is 20 bases. From cysteine to phenylalanine, the CDR3 is 15 amino acids long. Left in the record is the CDR3 DNA by itself, 45 bases read in frame from the first base. The paper as a whole reports these results and caveats: In both this cohort and an independent roughly 360-donor cohort, the cumulative frequency of public TCR beta family members distinguished carriers of CMV infection plus the relevant HLA type. The ex vivo response was dominated by HLA-C-restricted CMV-specific TCR beta clonotypes, and the single most frequent clonotype in two of eight donors was supplied by these HLA-C-restricted clonotypes.

On this clonotype itself: This clone's antigen is unknown. No per-base quality is available; no much larger clone lies one base away.

TCRdb names Illumina HiSeq 1500 as the instrument used. TCRdb reprocessing: public reads trimmed at Q25 with fastp, clones called with MiXCR, in-frame beta chains kept. CDR3 protein sequences are deduplicated, and each keeps its most common genes and DNA. The sample table holds about half a million distinct CDR3 sequences, of which about 33% were seen once. The top ten clones comprise 15% to 20% of the sample. This chain joins TRBV12-3 or TRBV12-4 to TRBJ2-1, and perhaps TRBD2 as D gene, on 7 matching bases. Specimen: cultured PBMCs, collected from culture after CMV antigen stimulation. This TCR came from a human donor in good health (CMV status not recorded). Some clones in this sample may be carry-over from other donors' samples. DNA sequence: TGTGCCAGCAGTCCCACTAGCGCTAGGGGGGGTGAGCAGTTCTTC. It encodes CASSPTSARGGEQFF.